The 29 T cell receptor beta chains in this list originate from one sample, sequenced in a study of shared clonotypes between healthy human individuals (TCRdb year 2020). Libraries were constructed by the immunoSEQ multiplex PCR assay. The table comes from immuneACCESS by way of TCRdb, which keeps in-frame sequences with V and J called. Part of the clones is missing from these tables; in studies checked, under half for an unresolved V gene and the rest for unknown reasons. The sample table lists 950,000 to 1,100,000 clones, around 82% of them with a count of one. Clones ranked in the top ten supply roughly 0.65% of the sample. The sample comprised memory CD4+ T cells from PBMCs. The meaning of the sample's cell subset or site label: CD45RA-negative fraction. These receptors were collected from a man between 18 and 35 years old in good health. Some clones in this sample may be carry-over from other donors' samples.

Turning to this clone: Other DNA sequences within the sample encode an identical CDR3. The V call is TRBV29-1, the J call TRBJ2-1, with unresolved D. Per germline, CDR1 SQVTM and CDR2 ANQGSEA. The CDR3 runs 13 residues. Trimming cost V 7 bases and J 0 bases, with 10 bases left between them. The chain's CDR3 is CSATSGSYNEQFF. The CDR3 nucleotides read TGCAGCGCCACAAGTGGCTCCTACAATGAGCAGTTCTTC.

V is TRBV7-2 and J is TRBJ2-7; TRBD1 might be the D (8 bases). Trimming cost V 4 bases and J 3 bases, with 28 bases left between them. Per the germline V gene, CDR1 is SGHTA and CDR2 is FQGNSA. The CDR3 runs to 19 residues. The CDR3 DNA follows: TGTGCCAGCAGCTCAAAAGGACAGGGAGGGCGTCGGGGTGTCTACGAGCAGTACTTC. Protein sequence: CASSSKGQGGRRGVYEQYF.

The chain links TRBV30 to TRBJ2-5; 9 nucleotides match TRBD2. V lost 1 base, J lost 5 bases, and 20 bases stayed unmatched. The V gene's germline CDR1 is GTSNPN and CDR2 SVGIG (reference sequence). This CDR3 contains 19 residues. The CDR3 here is CAWSASGTHSGRRLETQYF. CDR3 in DNA: TGTGCCTGGAGTGCCTCGGGAACTCATAGCGGGAGAAGATTGGAGACCCAGTACTTC.

The table lists this clone with a few counts. V is TRBV6-1 and J is TRBJ1-1; D not certain. Trimming took off 0 bases at V and 3 bases at J, with 8 bases between the two ends. CDR3 length equals 14 residues. CDR1 and CDR2 from the germline V gene are MNHNS and SASEGT. CDR3 region: CASSEAQGYTEAFF. The CDR3 nucleotides read TGTGCCAGCAGTGAAGCGCAAGGATACACTGAAGCTTTCTTT.

Ten or more counts support this clone. The chain uses TRBV25-1 and TRBJ2-7; D remains unclear. The CDR3 is made up of 13 amino acids. The germline CDR1 and CDR2 sequences are MGHDK and SYGVNS. V gave up 8 bases and J gave up 0 bases, with 11 bases separating them. The CDR3 DNA reads TGTGCCAGCTCCAAAGGACCCTCCTACGAGCAGTACTTC. This gives the protein CASSKGPSYEQYF.

This chain links TRBV30 with TRBJ1-5; 9 nucleotides match TRBD1. The CDR3 totals 15 residues. CDR1 is GTSNPN, CDR2 SVGIG, per germline (reference sequence). J lost 6 bases, V lost 1 base, and 7 bases had no gene match. CDR3 coding DNA: TGTGCCTGGAGTGGGTGGGGACAGGGTACTCAGCCCCAGCATTTT. Translating gives CAWSGWGQGTQPQHF.

The chain carries TRBV29-1 and TRBJ1-1; a possible D gene is TRBD1 (6 bases). Germline CDR1 reads SQVTM; CDR2 reads ANQGSEA. The CDR3 is 12 residues long. Trimming left V 7 bases short and J 1 base short, with 10 bases between. CDR3 loop: CSGGAGNTEAFF. CDR3 DNA: TGCAGCGGGGGGGCGGGGAACACTGAAGCTTTCTTT.

This sequence joins TRBV15 and TRBJ1-1, with D unclear. CDR3 length: 14 amino acids. Trimming took off 3 bases at V and 4 bases at J, with 12 bases between the two ends. Germline assignment: CDR1 LNHNV and CDR2 YYDKDF (reference sequence). CDR3 in amino acids: CATSRARRVTEAFF. CDR3 nucleotides: TGTGCCACCAGCAGGGCCAGGAGGGTCACTGAAGCTTTCTTT.

The V call is TRBV7-9, the J call TRBJ2-3, with 8 bases identical to TRBD1. Looked up from germline, CDR1 is SEHNR and CDR2 is FQNEAQ (reference sequence). V trimming: 5 bases; J trimming: 0 bases; junction bases outside the gene matches: 7. The CDR3 is made up of 16 amino acids. This CDR3 reads CASSGRTGLSTDTQYF. CDR3 in DNA: TGTGCCAGCAGCGGCCGGACAGGGCTTAGCACAGATACGCAGTATTTT.

This clone was seen at least ten times. This CDR3 is CASSSHTGTSGRAKSRTGELFF. The DNA of the CDR3 is TGTGCCAGCAGTTCCCACACCGGGACTAGCGGGAGGGCGAAATCGCGCACCGGGGAGCTGTTTTTT. This sequence joins TRBV6-7 and TRBJ2-2; 16 nucleotides match TRBD2. TRBV6-7 qualifies as an ORF whose function is uncertain. V was clipped by 4 bases and J by 4 bases; unmatched bases: 18. The CDR3 totals 22 residues.

This chain joins TRBV5-1 and TRBJ2-6; no reliable D call. With 0 bases removed from V and 0 bases from J, the gap between germline ends came to 7 bases. Germline V gives CDR1 SGHRS, CDR2 YFSETQ. The CDR3 contains 16 residues. The DNA of the CDR3 is TGCGCCAGCAGCTTGGACCCCCTCTCTGGGGCCAACGTCCTGACTTTC. This gives the protein CASSLDPLSGANVLTF.

Details on this clone: Additional DNA sequences in this sample encode the identical CDR3. V and J are TRBV7-2 and TRBJ1-5; D gene uncertain. The germline V gene has CDR1 SGHTA and CDR2 FQGNSA. Deletions cut 1 base from V and 7 bases from J, with 11 bases between. The CDR3 consists of 14 residues. This chain's CDR3 is CASSLGVTGQPQHF. CDR3 sequence (DNA): TGTGCCAGCAGCTTAGGGGTGACGGGGCAGCCCCAGCATTTT.

The CDR3 loop is CASSDGQGADTQYF. For the CDR3, the DNA is TGTGCCAGCAGTGACGGACAGGGGGCAGATACGCAGTATTTT. The chain links TRBV6-4 to TRBJ2-3; 10 bases fit TRBD1. CDR3 length: 14 amino acids. After removal of 2 bases from V and 4 bases from J, the junction contained 0 bases not matched to a gene. Germline V gives CDR1 MRHNA, CDR2 SNTAGT.

This clone was seen a handful of times. V and J are TRBV7-3 and TRBJ2-1; a possible D gene is TRBD2 (6 bases). Trimming took 5 bases from V and 4 from J, leaving 12 bases between them. The CDR3 loop spans 14 amino acids. Germline V gene lookup returns CDR1 SGHTA and CDR2 FQGTGA. The CDR3 region has the DNA TGTGCCAGCAGCCGGGACTCCTCTTACAATGAGCAGTTCTTC. This gives the protein CASSRDSSYNEQFF.

V is TRBV5-6 and J is TRBJ2-1; a possible D gene is TRBD2 (6 bases). Germline-derived CDR1 and CDR2 are SGHDT and YYEEEE. V was pared by 4 bases and J by 0 bases, with 11 bases between. The CDR3 contains 15 residues. In DNA form, the CDR3 reads TGTGCCAGCAGCATTCTAGCGAGCTCCTACAATGAGCAGTTCTTC. This encodes CASSILASSYNEQFF.

The chain combines TRBV7-2 with TRBJ1-2, with 9 bases that match TRBD1. The CDR3 has 15 amino acids. Losses at the gene ends were 6 bases for V and 7 bases for J; bases not matched to a gene: 12. Germline CDR1 SGHTA, CDR2 FQGNSA. The CDR3 DNA reads TGTGCCAGCAGTAGGGATACAGGGGGCCAGAGTGGCTACACCTTC. This translates into CASSRDTGGQSGYTF.

The gene calls are TRBV4-1 and TRBJ2-7; 15 nucleotides agree with TRBD2. The germline CDR1 and CDR2 sequences are MGHRA and YSYEKL. Germline trimming cut 5 bases from V and 0 bases from J; bases unmatched to any gene: 11. CDR3 length equals 19 residues. CDR3 residues: CASSGAGTSGRTHSYEQYF. The CDR3 region has the DNA TGCGCCAGCAGCGGGGCCGGGACTAGCGGGAGGACCCACTCCTACGAGCAGTACTTC.

Only one count was recorded for this clone. The V call is TRBV11-2, the J call TRBJ2-7; a weak D match, TRBD2 (6 bases). V lost 0 bases and J 8 bases, leaving 14 bases between the germline ends. Germline V gene sequence: CDR1 SGHAT, CDR2 FQNNGV. The CDR3 totals 14 residues. The CDR3 reads CASSLDLGRQQQYF. Written as DNA, the CDR3 is TGTGCCAGCAGCTTAGATCTCGGGAGACAGCAGCAGTACTTC.

A note on this clone: One junction end does not reproduce the germline sequence, and a read error may be involved. V usage is TRBV30 and J usage is TRBJ2-3, with D perhaps TRBD1 (6 bases). Per germline, CDR1 GTSNPN and CDR2 SVGIG (reference sequence). The CDR3 is 14 amino acids. CDR3: CAWSLLRDTDAQYF. The CDR3 DNA reads as TGTGCCTGGAGTCTTCTCCGGGACACAGATGCGCAGTATTTT.

This rearrangement joins TRBV19 to TRBJ2-1, with a possible D match to TRBD1 (5 bases). Germline V lookup: CDR1 LNHDA, CDR2 SQIVND (reference sequence). This CDR3 comprises 16 residues. Trimming shortened V by 5 bases and J by 0 bases, and 14 bases separated the two germline ends. The CDR3 spells CASSGRTSRSYNEQFF. The CDR3, as DNA: TGTGCCAGTAGTGGACGGACATCCCGCTCCTACAATGAGCAGTTCTTC.

V usage is TRBV18 and J usage is TRBJ2-1; no definite D call. CDR3 length: 15 amino acids. V was cut by 2 bases and J by 6 bases, with 14 bases left in between. Germline loops: CDR1 KGHSH, CDR2 LQKENI. CDR3 DNA: TGTGCCAGCTCACCAGATAGACACATTTTCAATGAGCAGTTCTTC. This encodes CASSPDRHIFNEQFF.

The chain employs TRBV30 and TRBJ1-2; D not resolved. The CDR3 is 13 residues long. Deletions cut 4 bases from V and 2 bases from J, with 11 bases between. Per germline, CDR1 GTSNPN and CDR2 SVGIG (reference sequence). The DNA for the CDR3 is TGTGCCTGGAAAGACCTTGGGAACTATGGCTACACCTTC. Translating it yields CAWKDLGNYGYTF.

The rearrangement joins TRBV9 to TRBJ2-5; 9 bases map to TRBD2. The CDR3 is 14 amino acids. Losses at the gene ends were 2 bases for V and 5 bases for J; bases not matched to a gene: 4. CDR1 is SGDLS and CDR2 is YYNGEE in the germline V gene. CDR3 nucleotides: TGTGCCAGCAGCGTTAGCGGGAGCTCGGAGACCCAGTACTTC. Translation gives CASSVSGSSETQYF.

The genes are TRBV10-3 and TRBJ2-1, with D possibly called TRBD1 or TRBD2 (5 bases each). The CDR3 contains 13 residues. Trimming removed 5 bases from V and 6 bases from J, with 11 bases in between. The germline V gene has CDR1 ENHRY and CDR2 SYGVKD. The CDR3 DNA follows: TGTGCCATCAGTTCCGGGACGGGCAATGAGCAGTTCTTC. Protein sequence: CAISSGTGNEQFF.

The chain uses TRBV18 and TRBJ1-1, with 8 nucleotides matching TRBD1. The CDR3 consists of 15 residues. The J segment lost 4 bases and the V segment lost 3 bases, leaving 7 bases of the junction unmatched. CDR1 KGHSH and CDR2 LQKENI come from the germline V gene. The CDR3 is CASSPRQGPGTEAFF. CDR3 in DNA: TGTGCCAGCTCACCTAGACAGGGGCCAGGCACTGAAGCTTTCTTT.

This rearrangement joins TRBV5-1 to TRBJ2-6; D not certain. The CDR3 sequence is 17 residues long. The germline V gene has CDR1 SGHRS and CDR2 YFSETQ. Deletions cut 0 bases from V and 0 bases from J, with 10 bases between. The CDR3 sequence is CASSLDLLSSGANVLTF. CDR3 bases: TGCGCCAGCAGCTTGGACCTTCTTAGCTCTGGGGCCAACGTCCTGACTTTC.

This rearrangement joins TRBV6-1 to TRBJ2-5, with 7 nucleotides matching TRBD1. The CDR3 runs 14 residues. Losses at the gene ends were 7 bases for V and 0 bases for J; bases not matched to a gene: 5. Germline CDR1 is MNHNS and CDR2 is SASEGT. The CDR3 reads CASTFDRDQETQYF. CDR3 nucleotide sequence: TGTGCCAGCACCTTCGACAGGGACCAAGAGACCCAGTACTTC.

This clone has only one observation. The rearrangement uses TRBV4-3 and TRBJ2-3, with D perhaps matching TRBD2 (5 bases). The CDR3 is made up of 15 amino acids. The germline V and J ends were trimmed by 4 bases and 6 bases, with 17 bases remaining between them. Germline V gene lookup returns CDR1 LGHNA and CDR2 YSLEER. The CDR3 here is CASSPLAGPGDTQYF. CDR3 coding DNA: TGCGCCAGCAGCCCTCTAGCCGGGCCGGGGGATACGCAGTATTTT.

Notes on this clone: The same CDR3 can be traced to other DNA sequences in this sample. This chain connects TRBV6-5 to TRBJ2-7; maybe TRBD2 (6 bases). Germline CDR1 and CDR2: MNHEY and SVGAGI. Between the trimmed V and J ends, which lost 0 bases and 3 bases, there was a span of 12 bases. The CDR3 is 15 amino acids. The CDR3, as DNA: TGTGCCAGCAGTTACTCTGCGGGACCTTACTACGAGCAGTACTTC. As protein: CASSYSAGPYYEQYF.